The next 11 T cell receptor beta chains were all read from a single sample in a study of T-cell reconstitution after alpha-beta-depleted transplantation in children. The authors prepared the TCRbeta library with unique molecular identifiers. TCRdb reprocessed the PCR reads with MiXCR, giving one entry per CDR3 protein. Here the sample spans about 340,000 distinct CDR3 sequences, over 9% being singletons. Sequences were derived from PBMCs from the stem cell graft donor, sampled from the stem cell graft. The receptors come from a human donor who donated a stem cell graft to a child with acute lymphoblastic leukemia.

DNA of the CDR3: TGTGCCAGCATGGGCCCCATGGGGACTCAAAACACCGGGGAGCTGTTTTTT. Amino acids: CASMGPMGTQNTGELFF. The V call is TRBV3-1, the J call TRBJ2-2; a weak D match, TRBD2 (6 bases). Trimming shortened V by 7 bases and J by 2 bases, and 20 bases separated the two germline ends. The V gene's germline CDR1 is LGHDT and CDR2 YNNKEL (reference sequence). The CDR3 is 17 residues long.

This clonotype was counted many times. The rearrangement joins TRBV27 to TRBJ2-7; D is unclear. V lost 2 bases and J lost 2, with 10 bases in between. CDR1 is MNHEY, CDR2 SMNVEV, per germline (reference sequence). There are 14 residues in the CDR3. CDR3: CASSLESGPYEQYF. The CDR3 region has the DNA TGTGCCAGCAGTTTAGAATCCGGACCCTACGAGCAGTACTTC.

V usage is TRBV7-2 and J usage is TRBJ2-1, with unresolved D. Germline loops: CDR1 SGHTA, CDR2 FQGNSA. V lost 2 bases and J lost 4, with 18 bases in between. The CDR3 extends over 17 amino acids. The CDR3 region is CASSLRAVTPTYNEQFF. DNA of the CDR3: TGTGCCAGCAGCTTACGTGCCGTCACGCCAACATACAATGAGCAGTTCTTC.

V gene TRBV3-1 combines with J gene TRBJ2-1; D may be TRBD2 (5 bases). This CDR3 has 14 residues. The V and J ends lost 8 bases and 9 bases respectively, with 20 bases between them. Germline CDR1 reads LGHDT; CDR2 reads YNNKEL (reference sequence). CDR3 loop: CASGKRSPGSEQFF. As DNA, the CDR3 is TGTGCCAGCGGTAAGCGCTCCCCGGGGAGTGAGCAGTTCTTC.

There are many counts of this clonotype. CDR3 amino acids: CASSLSTSGSDEQFF. The CDR3 nucleotides read TGCGCCAGCAGCTTGAGCACTAGCGGGAGCGATGAGCAGTTCTTC. The J gene is TRBJ2-1, the V gene TRBV5-1; TRBD2 matches 11 bases. The length of the CDR3 is 15 residues. Losses at the gene ends were 1 base for V and 8 bases for J; bases not matched to a gene: 5. The germline V gene has CDR1 SGHRS and CDR2 YFSETQ. Based on the CDR3 plus reference TRBV5-1 and TRBJ2-1, the full variable domain is KAGVTQTPRYLIKTRGQQVTLSCSPISGHRSVSWYQQTPGQGLQFLFEYFSETQRNKGNFPGRFSGRQFSNSRSEMNVSTLELGDSALYLCASSLSTSGSDEQFFGPGTRLTVL.

This clonotype has more than one count but fewer than ten. J is TRBJ1-3 and V is TRBV25-1, with D hard to call. Germline CDR1 and CDR2: MGHDK and SYGVNS. Trimming left V 2 bases short and J 0 bases short, with 11 bases between. This CDR3 has 16 residues. The CDR3 loop reads CASSEVGSSSGNTIYF. The CDR3 DNA reads TGTGCCAGCAGTGAAGTGGGCAGCTCCTCTGGAAACACCATATATTTT.

This clonotype was recorded a few times. Written as DNA, the CDR3 is TGTGCCAGCAGCTTAGTCGGACTAGCGGGATTCTACAATGAGCAGTTCTTC. It specifies CASSLVGLAGFYNEQFF. This chain connects TRBV7-8 to TRBJ2-1, with 12 bases fitting TRBD2. CDR3 length equals 17 residues. From germline, CDR1 is SGHVS and CDR2 FQNEAQ. Trimming at V came to 1 base and at J to 3 bases, leaving 4 bases not matched to a gene.

This clonotype was seen only once. The J gene is TRBJ1-6, the V gene TRBV11-2; tentative D call: TRBD1 (5 bases). Per germline, CDR1 SGHAT and CDR2 FQNNGV. The ends were cut back, 0 bases at V and 7 bases at J, with 10 bases in the middle. This CDR3 is 15 amino acids long. CDR3 region: CASSLEAGMNSPLHF. The CDR3, as DNA: TGTGCCAGCAGCTTAGAGGCAGGGATGAATTCACCCCTCCACTTT.

In this sample, this clonotype turned up a few times. The rearrangement joins TRBV15 to TRBJ2-1, with D uncertain. This CDR3 has 14 amino acids. With 5 bases removed from V and 0 bases from J, the gap between germline ends came to 8 bases. Germline V CDR1 and CDR2: LNHNV, YYDKDF (reference sequence). The CDR3 DNA sequence: TGTGCCACCAGCCGACTGAGCTCCTACAATGAGCAGTTCTTC. Encoded protein: CATSRLSSYNEQFF.

This chain uses TRBV5-1 with TRBJ2-5, with 10 bases identical to TRBD2. CDR3 size: 17 residues. With 0 bases clipped from V and 5 bases from J, the junction kept 10 bases outside the gene matches. Per germline, CDR1 SGHRS and CDR2 YFSETQ. The CDR3 loop reads CASSLAVLAGGRETQYF. The CDR3 DNA sequence: TGCGCCAGCAGCTTGGCCGTATTAGCGGGAGGCCGGGAGACCCAGTACTTC.

With regard to this clonotype: One end of the junction varies from germline; a read error may be responsible. This rearrangement joins TRBV6-1 to TRBJ2-7; D gene uncertain. Germline V gene data show CDR1 as MNHNS and CDR2 as SASEGT. This CDR3 is 13 amino acids long. The CDR3 protein is CGSSQAMVYEQYF. The DNA of the CDR3 is TGTGGCAGCAGTCAGGCGATGGTCTACGAGCAGTACTTC.